These T cell receptor beta chains were read from a single sample in a study of CD8 T cells in Susac syndrome. TCRdb re-called the immunoSEQ multiplex PCR reads with MiXCR, one entry per CDR3 protein. The repertoire has nearly 200,000 distinct CDR3 sequences, about 96% of them found once; the top ten carry under 0.095%. Sequences were obtained from CD4+ T cells from PBMCs. These TCRs come from a human donor with multiple sclerosis. The CDR3 runs from the conserved cysteine through the conserved F or W. A D gene is named only where the DNA matches it firmly. Clone size, where shown, is once, few, many, or a class for clones that have expanded.

CDR3 length	J gene	D gene	clone size	V gene	CDR3 protein	CDR3 DNA
14	TRBJ1-2	TRBD1	.	TRBV7-9	CASSFLGTDYGYTF	TGTGCCAGCAGCTTCCTTGGGACAGACTATGGCTACACCTTC
13	TRBJ2-7	.	few	TRBV29-1	CSAGGRQTYEQYF	TGCAGCGCCGGAGGGAGACAAACCTACGAGCAGTACTTC
15	TRBJ2-7	TRBD1	.	TRBV18	CASSPGQGNTYEQYF	TGTGCCAGCTCACCAGGACAGGGGAACACCTACGAGCAGTACTTC
12	TRBJ2-1	TRBD1	.	TRBV24-1	CATTDRVGEQFF	TGTGCCACCACGGACAGGGTTGGTGAGCAGTTCTTC
16	TRBJ2-2	.	.	TRBV14	CASSLGTDVVAGELFF	TGTGCCAGCAGTCTCGGGACTGACGTCGTGGCCGGGGAGCTGTTTTTT
12	TRBJ2-1	.	.	TRBV30	CAWTMGWHEQFF	TGTGCCTGGACCATGGGATGGCATGAGCAGTTCTTC
14	TRBJ2-5	.	.	TRBV5-1	CASSSPTLTETQYF	TGCGCCAGCAGCTCGCCGACCCTCACAGAGACCCAGTACTTC
14	TRBJ1-5	.	once	TRBV2	CASSAQGNNQPQHF	TGTGCCAGCAGTGCCCAGGGGAACAATCAGCCCCAGCATTTT
14	TRBJ2-3	.	.	TRBV20-1	CSARPIVSTDTQYF	TGCAGTGCTAGACCGATAGTTAGCACAGATACGCAGTATTTT
16	TRBJ2-3	TRBD1	.	TRBV24-1	CATSDFEGQRDGTQYF	TGTGCCACCAGTGATTTCGAGGGACAGAGGGATGGTACGCAGTATTTT
13	TRBJ2-1	.	.	TRBV5-1	CASGTGSGNEQFF	TGCGCCAGCGGAACAGGGTCGGGCAATGAGCAGTTCTTC
13	TRBJ1-2	.	.	TRBV20-1	CSTQPPSSYGYTF	TGCAGTACTCAACCCCCCAGTTCCTATGGCTACACCTTC
16	TRBJ2-7	TRBD1	.	TRBV9	CASSVGDSPAVKEQYF	TGTGCCAGCAGCGTAGGGGACAGCCCCGCAGTAAAGGAGCAGTACTTC
15	TRBJ2-7	.	.	TRBV9	CASSVGDPTLYEQYF	TGTGCCAGCAGCGTAGGGGACCCAACCCTCTACGAGCAGTACTTC
16	TRBJ2-6	TRBD1	.	TRBV20-1	CSASGTGMTGANVLTF	TGCAGTGCTTCAGGGACAGGGATGACTGGGGCCAACGTCCTGACTTTC
14	TRBJ2-1	.	.	TRBV28	CASNTGTHYNEQFF	TGTGCCAGCAATACCGGGACCCACTACAATGAGCAGTTCTTC
17	TRBJ2-3	.	.	TRBV4-1	CASSQDTVAVSTDTQYF	TGCGCCAGCAGCCAAGATACCGTAGCGGTTAGCACAGATACGCAGTATTTT
14	TRBJ2-7	.	.	TRBV29-1	CSVAGALNSYEQYF	TGCAGCGTTGCGGGGGCCCTCAACTCCTACGAGCAGTACTTC
14	TRBJ2-5	TRBD2	.	TRBV29-1	CSVEVQRGAAAEYF	TGCAGCGTTGAAGTACAGCGGGGTGCTGCCGCCGAGTACTTC
13	TRBJ1-2	.	.	TRBV20-1	CSASPLGNYGYTF	TGCAGTGCTAGCCCACTCGGAAACTATGGCTACACCTTC
15	TRBJ2-7	TRBD1	.	TRBV29-1	CSALALGTGFYEQYF	TGCAGCGCCCTGGCACTCGGGACAGGGTTCTACGAGCAGTACTTC
13	TRBJ2-7	.	.	TRBV29-1	CSVGGDGPYEQYF	TGCAGCGTTGGAGGTGACGGCCCCTACGAGCAGTACTTC
13	TRBJ2-6	.	.	TRBV30	CAWTLSGANVLTF	TGTGCCTGGACCCTCTCTGGGGCCAACGTCCTGACTTTC
13	TRBJ2-1	.	.	TRBV14	CASSPLAVNEQFF	TGTGCCAGCAGCCCCTTAGCGGTAAATGAGCAGTTCTTC
15	TRBJ2-3	TRBD2	.	TRBV5-1	CASSDSGITGDTQYF	TGCGCCAGCAGCGATAGCGGGATCACGGGGGATACGCAGTATTTT
12	TRBJ1-2	TRBD1	.	TRBV20-1	CSASGTGYGYTF	TGCAGTGCTAGTGGGACAGGGTATGGCTACACCTTC
12	TRBJ2-5	.	.	TRBV29-1	CSVNQGKETQYF	TGCAGCGTTAATCAGGGCAAGGAGACCCAGTACTTC
15	TRBJ2-5	.	.	TRBV18	CASSPGRGWEETQYF	TGTGCCAGCTCACCGGGCAGGGGTTGGGAAGAGACCCAGTACTTC
13	TRBJ1-5	.	.	TRBV6-1	CASSEHPNQPQHF	TGTGCCAGCAGTGAACACCCTAATCAGCCCCAGCATTTT
14	TRBJ1-2	.	.	TRBV30	CAWTEGPPNYGYTF	TGTGCCTGGACCGAGGGACCGCCTAACTATGGCTACACCTTC
12	TRBJ2-7	.	.	TRBV10-1	CASSESAREQYF	TGCGCCAGCAGTGAGTCGGCGAGAGAGCAGTACTTC